This TCR beta chain was captured by sequencing in a study of blood T cells in healthy people across ages. The germline CDR1 and CDR2 sequences are DFQATT and SNEGSKA (reference sequence). The CDR3 spans 13 residues. V lost 7 bases to trimming and J lost 6 bases, with 16 bases between them. A second roughly 7 to 12 cycle PCR used barcoded and J-beta primers. TCRdb used MiXCR to reprocess the 5' RACE reads, holding one entry per CDR3 protein. The sample records over 1,200,000 distinct CDR3 sequences, 59% being singletons. This TCR derives from a man younger than 35 in good health. Sequencing was performed on blood. V and J are TRBV20-1 and TRBJ2-1, with a weak D call TRBD2 (6 bases). In nucleotides, the CDR3 is TGCAGTGAGGCGGGGTGGGGTCGCAATGAGCAGTTCTTC. This sequence encodes CSEAGWGRNEQFF.